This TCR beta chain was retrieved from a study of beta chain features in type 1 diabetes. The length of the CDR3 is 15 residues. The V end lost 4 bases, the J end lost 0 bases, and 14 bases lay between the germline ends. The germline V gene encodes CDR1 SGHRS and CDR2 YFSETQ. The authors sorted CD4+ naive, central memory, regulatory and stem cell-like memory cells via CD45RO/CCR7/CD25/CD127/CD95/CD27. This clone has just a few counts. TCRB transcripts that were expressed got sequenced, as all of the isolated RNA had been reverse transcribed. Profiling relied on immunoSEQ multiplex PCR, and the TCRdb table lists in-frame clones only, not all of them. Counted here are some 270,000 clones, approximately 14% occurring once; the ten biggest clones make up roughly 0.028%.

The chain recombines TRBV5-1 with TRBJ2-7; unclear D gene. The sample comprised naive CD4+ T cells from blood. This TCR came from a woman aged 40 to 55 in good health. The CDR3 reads CASSPARGSSYEQYF. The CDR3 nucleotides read TGCGCCAGCAGCCCAGCGCGCGGAAGCTCCTACGAGCAGTACTTC.